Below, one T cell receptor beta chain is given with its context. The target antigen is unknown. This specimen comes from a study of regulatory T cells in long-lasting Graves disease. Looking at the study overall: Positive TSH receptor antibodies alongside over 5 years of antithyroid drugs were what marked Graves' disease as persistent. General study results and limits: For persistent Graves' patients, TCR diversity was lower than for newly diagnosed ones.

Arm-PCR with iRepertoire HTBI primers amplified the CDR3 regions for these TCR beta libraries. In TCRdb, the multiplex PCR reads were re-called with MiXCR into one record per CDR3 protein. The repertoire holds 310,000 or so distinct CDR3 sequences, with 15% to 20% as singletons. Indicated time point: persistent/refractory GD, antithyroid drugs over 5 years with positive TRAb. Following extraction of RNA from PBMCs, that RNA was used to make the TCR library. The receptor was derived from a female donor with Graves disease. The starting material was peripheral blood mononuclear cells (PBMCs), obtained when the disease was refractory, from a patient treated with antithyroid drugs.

The CDR3 region has the DNA TGTGCCAGCAGGCCCGACGGCGGATCAGCTTACAATGAGCAGTTCTTC. This translates into CASRPDGGSAYNEQFF. This rearrangement joins TRBV7-9 to TRBJ2-5; D remains ambiguous. The DNA end is a closer match to TRBJ2-1, so the J assignment may be wrong. CDR3 size: 16 residues. Germline assignment: CDR1 SEHNR and CDR2 FQNEAQ (reference sequence).